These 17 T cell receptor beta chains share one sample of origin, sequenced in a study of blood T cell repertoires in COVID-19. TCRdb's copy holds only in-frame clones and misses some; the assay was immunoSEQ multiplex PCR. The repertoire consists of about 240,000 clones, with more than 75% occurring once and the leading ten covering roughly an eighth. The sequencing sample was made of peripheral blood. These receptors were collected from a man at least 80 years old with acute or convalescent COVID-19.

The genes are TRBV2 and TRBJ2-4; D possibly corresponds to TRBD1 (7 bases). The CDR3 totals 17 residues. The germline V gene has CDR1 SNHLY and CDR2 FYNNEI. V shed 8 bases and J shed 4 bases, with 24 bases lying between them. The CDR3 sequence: CASSTGGGQLSKNIQYF. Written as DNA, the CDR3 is TGTGCCAGCTCTACTGGAGGGGGCCAACTCTCAAAAAACATTCAGTACTTC. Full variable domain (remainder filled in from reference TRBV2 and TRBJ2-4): EPEVTQTPSHQVTQMGQEVILRCVPISNHLYFYWYRQILGQKVEFLVSFYNNEISEKSEIFDDQFSVERPDGSNFTLKIRSTKLEDSAMYFCASSTGGGQLSKNIQYFGAGTRLSVL.

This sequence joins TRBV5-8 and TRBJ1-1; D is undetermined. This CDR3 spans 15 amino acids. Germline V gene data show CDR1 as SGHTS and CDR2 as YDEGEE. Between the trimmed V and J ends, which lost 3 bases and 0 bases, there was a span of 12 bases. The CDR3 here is CASSSSTSLNTEAFF. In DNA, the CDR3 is TGTGCCAGCAGCTCCTCAACGAGCCTGAACACTGAAGCTTTCTTT.

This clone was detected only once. In nucleotides, the CDR3 is TGTGCCAGCAGCCTCTCATGGCAGGCCGGAAACACCATATATTTT. Its protein product is CASSLSWQAGNTIYF. V usage is TRBV3-1 (or the pseudogene TRBV3-2) and J usage is TRBJ1-3; D unclear. CDR1 LGHDT and CDR2 YNNKEL come from the germline V gene (reference sequence). There are 15 residues in the CDR3. V lost 4 bases and J 4 bases, leaving 14 bases between the germline ends.

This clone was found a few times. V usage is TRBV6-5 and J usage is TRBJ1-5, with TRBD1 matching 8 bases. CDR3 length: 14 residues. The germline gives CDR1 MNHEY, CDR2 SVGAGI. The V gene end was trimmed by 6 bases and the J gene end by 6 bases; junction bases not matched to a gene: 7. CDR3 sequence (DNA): TGTGCCAGCAGACGTGGACAGGGTGCTCAGCCCCAGCATTTT. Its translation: CASRRGQGAQPQHF.

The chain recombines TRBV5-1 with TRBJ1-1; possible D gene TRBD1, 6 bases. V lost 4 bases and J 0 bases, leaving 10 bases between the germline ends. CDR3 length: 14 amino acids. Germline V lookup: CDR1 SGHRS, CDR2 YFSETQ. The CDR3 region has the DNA TGCGCCAGCAGCGGGGGACACCTGAACACTGAAGCTTTCTTT. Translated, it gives CASSGGHLNTEAFF. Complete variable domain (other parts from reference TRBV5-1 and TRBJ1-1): KAGVTQTPRYLIKTRGQQVTLSCSPISGHRSVSWYQQTPGQGLQFLFEYFSETQRNKGNFPGRFSGRQFSNSRSEMNVSTLELGDSALYLCASSGGHLNTEAFFGQGTRLTVV.

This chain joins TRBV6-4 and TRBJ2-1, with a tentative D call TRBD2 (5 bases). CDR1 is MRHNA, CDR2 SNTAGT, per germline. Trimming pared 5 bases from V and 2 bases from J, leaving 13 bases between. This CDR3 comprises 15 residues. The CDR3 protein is CASSPSEGAYNEQFF. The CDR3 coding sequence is TGTGCCAGCAGTCCTTCTGAGGGAGCCTACAATGAGCAGTTCTTC.

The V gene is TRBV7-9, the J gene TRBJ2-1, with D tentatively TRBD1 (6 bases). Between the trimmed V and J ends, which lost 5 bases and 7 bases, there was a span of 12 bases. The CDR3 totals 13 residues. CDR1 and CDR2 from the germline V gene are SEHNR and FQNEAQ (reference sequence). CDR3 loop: CASSRRQGNEQFF. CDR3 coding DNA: TGTGCCAGCAGCCGGCGGCAGGGGAATGAGCAGTTCTTC.

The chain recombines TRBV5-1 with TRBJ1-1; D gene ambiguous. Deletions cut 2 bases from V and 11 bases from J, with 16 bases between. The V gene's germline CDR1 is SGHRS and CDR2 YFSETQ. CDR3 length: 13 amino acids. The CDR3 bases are TGCGCCAGCAGCTTTGCGAGAGGGCGCGAGGCTTTCTTT. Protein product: CASSFARGREAFF.

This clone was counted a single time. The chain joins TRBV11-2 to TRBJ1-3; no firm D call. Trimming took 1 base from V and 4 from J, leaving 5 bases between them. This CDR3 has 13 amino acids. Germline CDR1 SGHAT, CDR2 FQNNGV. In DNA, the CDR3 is TGTGCCAGCAGCTTAGTTCTGGGAAACACCATATATTTT. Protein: CASSLVLGNTIYF. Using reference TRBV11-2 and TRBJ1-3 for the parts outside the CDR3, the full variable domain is EAGVAQSPRYKIIEKRQSVAFWCNPISGHATLYWYQQILGQGPKLLIQFQNNGVVDDSQLPKDRFSAERLKGVDSTLKIQPAKLEDSAVYLCASSLVLGNTIYFGEGSWLTVV.

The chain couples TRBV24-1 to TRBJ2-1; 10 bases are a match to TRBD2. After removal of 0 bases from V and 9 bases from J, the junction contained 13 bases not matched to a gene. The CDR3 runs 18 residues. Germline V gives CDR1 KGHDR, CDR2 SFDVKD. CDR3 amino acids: CATSDLSAASGSMGEQFF. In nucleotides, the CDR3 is TGTGCCACCAGTGATTTGTCGGCGGCTAGCGGGAGTATGGGTGAGCAGTTCTTC.

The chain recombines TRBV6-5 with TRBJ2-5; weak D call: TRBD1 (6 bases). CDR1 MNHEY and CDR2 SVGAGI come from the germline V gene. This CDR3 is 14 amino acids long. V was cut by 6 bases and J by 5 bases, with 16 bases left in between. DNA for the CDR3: TGTGCCAGCAGCAAGGCCAGGGGATCCGAGACCCAGTACTTC. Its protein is CASSKARGSETQYF.

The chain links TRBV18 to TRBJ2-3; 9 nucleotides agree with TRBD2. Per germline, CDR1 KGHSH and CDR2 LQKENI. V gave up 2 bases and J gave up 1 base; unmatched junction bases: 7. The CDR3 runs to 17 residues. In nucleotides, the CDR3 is TGTGCCAGCTCACCAGTAGGGCGGGGGGGCGGCACAGATACGCAGTATTTT. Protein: CASSPVGRGGGTDTQYF.

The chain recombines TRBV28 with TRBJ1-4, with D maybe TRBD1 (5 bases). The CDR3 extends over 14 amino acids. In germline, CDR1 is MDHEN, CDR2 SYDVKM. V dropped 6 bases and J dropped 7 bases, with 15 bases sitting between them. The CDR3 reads CASSSGGIREKLFF. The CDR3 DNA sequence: TGTGCCAGCAGCAGTGGGGGGATCCGTGAAAAACTGTTTTTT.

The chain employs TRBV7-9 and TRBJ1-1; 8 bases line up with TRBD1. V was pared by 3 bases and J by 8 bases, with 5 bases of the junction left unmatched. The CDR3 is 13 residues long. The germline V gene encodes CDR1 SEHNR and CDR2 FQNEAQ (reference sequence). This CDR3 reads CASSLTGAAEAFF. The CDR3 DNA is TGTGCCAGCAGCTTGACAGGGGCCGCCGAAGCTTTCTTT.

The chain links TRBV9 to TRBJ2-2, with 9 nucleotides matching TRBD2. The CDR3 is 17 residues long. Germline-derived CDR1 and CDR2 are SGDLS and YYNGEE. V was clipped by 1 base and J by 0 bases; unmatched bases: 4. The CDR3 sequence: CASSVLSGSTNTGELFF. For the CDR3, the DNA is TGTGCCAGCAGCGTACTTAGCGGGAGTACGAACACCGGGGAGCTGTTTTTT.

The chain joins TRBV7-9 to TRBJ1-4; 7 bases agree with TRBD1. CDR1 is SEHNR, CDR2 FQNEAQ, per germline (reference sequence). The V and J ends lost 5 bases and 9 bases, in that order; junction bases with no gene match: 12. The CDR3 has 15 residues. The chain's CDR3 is CASSLVGTAVKKLFF. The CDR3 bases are TGTGCCAGCAGCCTGGTGGGGACAGCCGTAAAAAAACTGTTTTTT.

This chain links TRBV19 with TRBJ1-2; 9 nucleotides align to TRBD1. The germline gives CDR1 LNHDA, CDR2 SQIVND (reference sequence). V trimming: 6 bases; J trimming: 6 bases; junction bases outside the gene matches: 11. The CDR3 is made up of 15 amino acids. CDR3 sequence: CASSTGTGPFDGYTF. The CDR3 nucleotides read TGTGCCAGTAGCACCGGGACAGGGCCCTTCGATGGCTACACCTTC. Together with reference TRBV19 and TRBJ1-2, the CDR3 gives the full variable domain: DGGITQSPKYLFRKEGQNVTLSCEQNLNHDAMYWYRQDPGQGLRLIYYSQIVNDFQKGDIAEGYSVSREKKESFPLTVTSAQKNPTAFYLCASSTGTGPFDGYTFGSGTRLTVV.